Listed here is a single TCR beta chain. This entry comes from a study of blood T cell repertoires in COVID-19. Overall study context: Acute-phase and convalescent COVID-19 samples originated in the United States, Italy and Spain. T cells, B-cell-depleted T cells, or PBMCs supplied cDNA or gDNA.

Between the trimmed V and J ends, which lost 4 bases and 12 bases, there was a span of 19 bases. Germline CDR1 is MDHEN and CDR2 is SYDVKM. The CDR3 runs to 13 residues. Original methodology: How many nucleated cells were present was estimated from reference gene primer amplification. The repertoire was sequenced with immunoSEQ multiplex PCR; TCRdb's copy has only in-frame clones and lacks some. The DNA was the basis for D and trimming; V, J and clone size are from that table. The profile shows approximately 330,000 clones, around 89% of them singletons. Followed over time, Seattle patients had been enrolled while infection was active.

The rearrangement links TRBV28 to TRBJ2-7, with D perhaps matching TRBD2 (5 bases). Sequenced: peripheral blood. This clonotype originated in a woman aged 40-49 years with COVID-19, enrolled during active disease. The DNA for the CDR3 is TGTGCCAGCAGTTCCGATCTCGGGATACTTGGGTACTTC. Protein product: CASSSDLGILGYF.